These 16 T cell receptor beta chains were all obtained from the same sample, sequenced in a study of CD4 and CD8 cells across lung adenocarcinoma regions. From the PCR reads, TCRdb called clonotypes with MiXCR, one entry per CDR3 protein. The data hold 16,000 or so distinct CDR3 sequences, with over 50% observed a single time. The sequenced sample consisted of CD8+ T cells from the center of a lung tumor. The receptors derive from a female donor with lung adenocarcinoma. The CD4 and CD8 labels of this study may be unreliable.

Comments on this clonotype: One end of the junction is discordant with germline, which a read error may explain. The J gene is TRBJ2-3, the V gene TRBV6-2 or TRBV6-3; 8 bases align to TRBD1. The CDR3 contains 18 residues. CDR1 MNHEY and CDR2 SVGEGT come from the germline V gene. CDR3 nucleotide sequence: TGTGCCAGCACCGACAGGGGACTGGGGCTGGGAGGCAAAGATATGCAGTACTTT. It is translated as CASTDRGLGLGGKDMQYF.

This clonotype was seen many times. The chain employs TRBV6-1 and TRBJ2-5, with 8 bases lining up with TRBD2. There are 19 residues in the CDR3. CDR1 and CDR2 from the germline V gene are MNHNS and SASEGT. V lost 4 bases and J lost 2; bases outside the gene matches: 18. DNA for the CDR3: TGTGCCAGCAGTGGCTGGGCGGTAGCGGGGCGAAGGGATCAAGAGACCCAGTACTTC. Protein: CASSGWAVAGRRDQETQYF.

The chain links TRBV6-1 to TRBJ2-5; D is ambiguous. The CDR3 consists of 14 residues. V lost 8 bases, J lost 4 bases, and 17 bases lay in between. Germline V gives CDR1 MNHNS, CDR2 SASEGT. The chain's CDR3 is CASSAEIIGETQYF. CDR3 nucleotide sequence: TGTGCCAGCTCGGCGGAGATAATAGGAGAGACCCAGTACTTC.

In the case of this clonotype: The junction departs from germline at one end; a sequencing error may be responsible. This rearrangement joins TRBV10-1 to TRBJ1-2; D not resolved. Germline V gene data show CDR1 as WNHNN and CDR2 as SYGVQD (reference sequence). The CDR3 consists of 11 residues. The CDR3 DNA reads as TGCGCCAGCAGAGGGAACACTGACGCTATCTTC. This translates into CASRGNTDAIF.

The rearrangement joins TRBV4-1 to TRBJ2-2; 10 bases line up with TRBD2. V trimming: 5 bases; J trimming: 1 base; junction bases outside the gene matches: 7. Germline CDR1 is MGHRA and CDR2 is YSYEKL. The CDR3 consists of 17 residues. The CDR3 is CASSSQAGGGNTGELFF. The CDR3 nucleotides are TGCGCCAGCAGCTCACAAGCGGGGGGGGGGAACACCGGGGAGCTGTTTTTT.

By sample fraction, this clonotype is medium-sized (0.01 to 0.1%). V and J are TRBV10-3 and TRBJ1-1; possibly TRBD1 for D (6 bases). The V gene lost 6 bases and the J gene lost 0 bases, with 17 bases spanning the gap. The CDR3 has 16 residues. The germline CDR1 and CDR2 sequences are ENHRY and SYGVKD. DNA of the CDR3: TGTGCCATCAGCCCAGGGGTCGCCCTTTTGAACACTGAAGCTTTCTTT. Translated, it gives CAISPGVALLNTEAFF.

This clonotype was detected ten times or more. The rearrangement joins TRBV6-1 to TRBJ1-5; 10 bases map to TRBD1. Unmatched junction bases numbered 3, after V lost 8 bases and J lost 5 bases. The germline V gene encodes CDR1 MNHNS and CDR2 SASEGT. CDR3 size: 13 residues. CDR3 loop: CASRDRGYQPQHF. As DNA, the CDR3 is TGTGCCAGCCGGGACAGGGGTTATCAGCCCCAGCATTTT.

Regarding this clonotype: At one boundary the junction diverges from the germline segment, which might be a read error. The CDR3 loop is CASRLTWTGGGTGEQFF. The CDR3 DNA sequence: TGTGCCAGCAGACTAACCTGGACGGGTGGGGGCACCGGGGAGCAGTTTTTT. The chain joins TRBV6-1 to TRBJ2-2; D may be TRBD1 (6 bases). CDR1 and CDR2 (germline): MNHNS, SASEGT. The CDR3 sequence is 17 residues long.

This chain joins TRBV7-3 and TRBJ2-1; 9 bases align to TRBD1. The J call may be faulty, since TRBJ2-7 better matches the DNA end. Germline V gives CDR1 SGHTA, CDR2 FQGTGA. The CDR3 extends over 13 amino acids. The CDR3 sequence is CASSLWTGDEQYF. In DNA, the CDR3 is TGTGCCAGCAGTCTCTGGACAGGGGACGAGCAGTACTTC.

This clonotype is categorized as medium-sized. V gene TRBV7-2 combines with J gene TRBJ2-5, with 10 bases lining up with TRBD2. Germline loops: CDR1 SGHTA, CDR2 FQGNSA. The CDR3 runs to 18 residues. V gave up 2 bases and J gave up 5 bases; unmatched junction bases: 14. DNA for the CDR3: TGTGCCAGCAGCTTATGGAGCGGGGGGGCTGAAGTCGCGGAGACCCAGTACTTC. It codes for CASSLWSGGAEVAETQYF.

This clonotype appeared many times. The rearrangement joins TRBV27 to TRBJ1-1; unclear D gene. V gave up 5 bases and J gave up 11 bases, with 15 bases separating them. CDR3 size: 12 residues. CDR1 and CDR2 (germline): MNHEY, SMNVEV (reference sequence). CDR3 protein: CASSPGPGRAFF. The CDR3, as DNA: TGTGCCAGCAGTCCCGGGCCGGGGAGGGCTTTCTTT.

Details on this clonotype: At one end, the junction sequence differs from germline, possibly due to a read error. The J gene is TRBJ2-3, the V gene TRBV27; D might be TRBD1 or TRBD2, each matching 5 bases. The germline gives CDR1 MNHEY, CDR2 SMNVEV (reference sequence). This CDR3 spans 14 amino acids. The CDR3 protein is CAGSLGRDPDTQYF. The CDR3 DNA reads as TGTGCGGGCAGTTTGGGCCGGGACCCAGATACGCAGTACTTT.

This clonotype was counted a single time. This chain joins TRBV6-1 and TRBJ2-4; the D gene could be TRBD1 or TRBD2 (5 bases each). CDR1 is MNHNS, CDR2 SASEGT, per germline. The CDR3 is 15 residues long. V was shortened by 8 bases and J by 13 bases, with 27 bases between the two germline ends. This CDR3 reads CASGSGPRGKNTQYF. The CDR3 DNA reads as TGTGCCAGCGGCTCGGGGCCGAGAGGGAAAAATACGCAGTACTTC.

The chain employs TRBV6-1 and TRBJ2-3, with 7 bases aligning to TRBD1. The J call may be mistaken, given a closer DNA end match to TRBJ2-7. The CDR3 covers 14 residues. From germline, CDR1 is MNHNS and CDR2 SASEGT. CDR3 sequence (DNA): TGTGGCGGCAGGGGGACACGAACCACAGACACGCAGTACTTC. This codes for CGGRGTRTTDTQYF.

This clonotype was picked up many times. The V call is TRBV3-1, the J call TRBJ1-2; tentatively, D is TRBD1 (5 bases). Germline V gene sequence: CDR1 LGHDT, CDR2 YNNKEL (reference sequence). V gave up 4 bases and J gave up 8 bases, with 11 bases separating them. The CDR3 has 12 residues. The CDR3 here is CASSLLGAGYTF. The CDR3 nucleotides read TGTGCCAGCAGCCTCCTTGGGGCAGGCTACACCTTC.

This clonotype appeared once. The junction shows a germline mismatch at one end, possibly a read error. The V gene is TRBV10-1, the J gene TRBJ2-4, with D perhaps being TRBD1 or TRBD2 (5 bases each). CDR3 length: 14 amino acids. Germline values: CDR1 WNHNN, CDR2 SYGVQD (reference sequence). CDR3 bases: TGCGGCAGCACGGGGCTATCTGGCAAAGATATTCAGTACTTC. It specifies CGSTGLSGKDIQYF.